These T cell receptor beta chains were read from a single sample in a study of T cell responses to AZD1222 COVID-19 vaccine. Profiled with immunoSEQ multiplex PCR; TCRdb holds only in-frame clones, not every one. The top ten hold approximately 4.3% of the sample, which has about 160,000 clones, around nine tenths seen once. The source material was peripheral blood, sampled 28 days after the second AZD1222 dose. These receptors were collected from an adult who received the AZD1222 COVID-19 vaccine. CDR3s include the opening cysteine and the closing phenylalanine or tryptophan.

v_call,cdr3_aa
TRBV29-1,CSVVGGDPGYGYTF
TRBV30,CAWSVKGHEQYF
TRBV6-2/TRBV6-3,CASSPQRGNSPLHF
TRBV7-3,CASSRSGGEPTYEQYF
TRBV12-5,CASGLVRQGSGANVLTF
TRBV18,CASRPSGSPGTYEQYF
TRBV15,CATSRDRNSGNTIYF
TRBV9,CASSVGRRDEQYF
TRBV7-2,CASSRRDRGLYNEQFF
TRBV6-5,CASIPTAGFYEQYF
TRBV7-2,CASSRTVGVYGYTF
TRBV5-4,CASSYGGGNQPQHF
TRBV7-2,CASSPTSSGGRQETQYF
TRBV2,CASSPTGSTSGNTIYF
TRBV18,CASSPDITGEKLFF
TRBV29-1,CSVEFGMNTEAFF
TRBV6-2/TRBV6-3,CASSFTTVETQYF
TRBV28,CATGKTGGAPRPLF
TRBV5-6,CASSSRTGLNTGELFF
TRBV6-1,CASSGQGRSPNEKLFF
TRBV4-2,CASSLQQAAGGSAWNEQFF
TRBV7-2,CASSLEGPGRSPLHF
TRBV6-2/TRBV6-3,CASSYSKRGDTGELFF
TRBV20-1,CSATHYNEQFF
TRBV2,CASSEYHGEREGYTF
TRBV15,CATSRQLGTYEQYF
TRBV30,CAWSVGGSRADTQYF
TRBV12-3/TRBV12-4,CASTVGAEAFF
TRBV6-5,CASTEWGGRGTEAFF
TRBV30,CAWSVGGNTRF
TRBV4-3,CASSQGGASTGELFF
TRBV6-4,CASSARGGDTGELFF
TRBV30,CAWSVWGVSYEQYF
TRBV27,CASSLQGNQPQHF
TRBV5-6,CASSPGGQGRAYEQYF
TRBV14,CASNDREFGEQYF
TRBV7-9,CASSSEWGTEAFF
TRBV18,CASSQGQGATEAFF
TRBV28,CASSLQGGGTEAFF
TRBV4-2,CASSQEGVGNTIYF
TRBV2,CASGRRAGANVLTF
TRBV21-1,CASSKCVQDRVSYEQYF
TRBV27,CASSFLRPQYNSDYNEQFF
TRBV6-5,CASHQVNTGGTEAFF
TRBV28,CASRGADRGDQPQHF
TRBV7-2,CASSLAGFLTEAFF
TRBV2,CASRLNSGGSYEQYF
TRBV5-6,CASSFGSTNEKLFF
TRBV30,CAWSEFQWTGELFF
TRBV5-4,CASSLGAAGSTEAFF
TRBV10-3,CAISELGNYEQYF
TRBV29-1,CSVTAGAGEKLFF
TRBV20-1,CSASEGADLNEAFF